This TCR beta chain was observed in a study of blood T cells in healthy people across ages. Through a sample-barcoded 5' primer and a J-beta primer mix, a second PCR was run for roughly 6 to 11 cycles. Each cDNA molecule carried a tag from a template-switch adaptor that contained 12 random nucleotides. TCRdb passed the 5' RACE reads through MiXCR, listing each CDR3 protein once. The data hold hundreds of thousands of distinct CDR3 sequences, with about 52% observed a single time. Findings and limits, study-wide: Investigators treated diversity estimates from one million T cells as underestimates.

As regards this clonotype: Its specificity is not known.

The CDR3 is 15 amino acids. The V end was cut by 7 bases, the J end by 4 bases, with 18 bases between. Germline V gives CDR1 SGDLS, CDR2 YYNGEE. The study drew donors from healthy Caucasian individuals in Russia aged roughly 6 to 90. Sequenced: blood. The rearrangement uses TRBV9 and TRBJ2-1, with a possible D match to TRBD2 (6 bases). The TCR was taken from an older woman in good health. The CDR3 region has the DNA TGTGCCAGCGGGGACGTGGGGGACTCTTACAATGAGCAGTTCTTC. Its translation is CASGDVGDSYNEQFF. The complete variable domain, with remaining parts taken from reference TRBV9 and TRBJ2-1, reads DSGVTQTPKHLITATGQRVTLRCSPRSGDLSVYWYQQSLDQGLQFLIQYYNGEERAKGNILERFSAQQFPDLHSELNLSSLELGDSALYFCASGDVGDSYNEQFFGPGTRLTVL.